Included here is one TCR beta chain sequence, with context. Its specificity is not known. TCRdb's table, derived via immunoSEQ multiplex PCR, lists solely in-frame clones and lacks some. The sample carries more than 85,000 clones, nearly 90% recorded once. Pooled in the analysis were second doses at about 4 or about 12 weeks. The sample is drawn from a study of T cell responses to AZD1222 COVID-19 vaccine. The germline V and J ends were trimmed by 5 bases and 0 bases, with 20 bases remaining between them. Germline loops: CDR1 MDHEN, CDR2 SYDVKM. This CDR3 has 17 residues. Study-wide results and caveats: Dominant CD4 TCR responses targeted spike regions 160-218 and 743-854. Seropositive AZD1222 recipients at baseline numbered only 5 or 6.

The gene calls are TRBV28 and TRBJ2-7; D uncertain. Sequencing used peripheral blood, obtained 28 days after the second AZD1222 dose. The receptor's source is an adult who received the AZD1222 COVID-19 vaccine. Here the CDR3 DNA reads TGTGCCAGCAGTCCCCCCCCTATAAGCGCGAGCTCCTACGAGCAGTACTTC. Its translation is CASSPPPISASSYEQYF.